This TCR beta chain is drawn from a study of blood T cell repertoires in COVID-19 (dated by TCRdb to 2020 to 2021). Regarding the research as a whole: Samples covering the acute and convalescent phases of COVID-19 were provided by collaborators in the United States, Italy and Spain. The prospective study material was composed of cDNA or gDNA derived from T cells, B-cell-depleted T cells, or PBMCs. Subjects who had been exposed to COVID-19, were actively infected with it, or had recovered from it provided the deeply sampled blood TCRbeta repertoires that made up the dataset. The repertoires were released in a freely available public database intended as a resource for research on the immune response to SARS-CoV-2. Samples were obtained from the ongoing ImmuneRACE study (first 160 participants) and from 1,200 or so subjects provided by 6 global collaborators. The sample metadata nearly always contained a de-identified subject ID, COVID-19 status, age in years and sex. Where HLA class I and class II types were available, the types were taken from metadata supplied by the sample provider, not from assay-based typing. The study at large found these results: The quantity of clinical and demographic metadata differed by source and by participant and was supplied without curation.

Comment on this clone: The specificity of this receptor is unknown. Base qualities are not provided; no much larger clone lies one nucleotide away.

Whole blood was collected in K2EDTA tubes by collaborating institutions according to the institutions' own protocols. For TCRbeta analysis, collaborators shipped samples in one of three forms: frozen whole blood, isolated PBMCs, or DNA extracted from either of those sample types. TCRbeta CDR3 regions were amplified from genomic DNA by means of the immunoSEQ Assay, a bias-controlled multiplex PCR. The study's processing was this. Nucleated cell counts per sample were estimated from amplification of reference gene primers within the assay. To quantify the absolute abundance of each unique TCRbeta CDR3 rearrangement, sequence reads were collapsed and filtered. Productive Simpson clonality was computed per sample as the square root of Simpson's diversity index over productive rearrangements. Entries here come from immuneACCESS through TCRdb and include only in-frame sequences with V and J called. Some clones fail to appear in such tables; in the studies checked, an unresolved V gene covers under half of the shortfall, and the cause of the remainder is unknown. D and trimming were read from the DNA, whereas the V and J calls and clone size are those reported in that table. The sample table holds roughly 46,000 clones, of which about nine tenths were seen once. Less than 20% of the sample lies in the top ten.

The CDR3 runs 14 amino acids, cysteine and phenylalanine included. Only the CDR3 DNA stays, 42 bases, in frame from base 1. The germline V gene (reference sequence) gives CDR1 as MNHEY and CDR2 as SMNVEV. V is trimmed back by 0 bases and J by 6 bases, and the junction contains 2 bases that no gene match accounts for. The chain joins TRBV27 to TRBJ1-5; 7 middle bases align to TRBD1. Sequenced input: peripheral blood. The source of this sequence is a human donor in a cohort sampled during active COVID-19. The DNA is TGTGCCAGCAGTTTATCCAGGGGGACTCAGCCCCAGCATTTT. This yields the protein CASSLSRGTQPQHF.